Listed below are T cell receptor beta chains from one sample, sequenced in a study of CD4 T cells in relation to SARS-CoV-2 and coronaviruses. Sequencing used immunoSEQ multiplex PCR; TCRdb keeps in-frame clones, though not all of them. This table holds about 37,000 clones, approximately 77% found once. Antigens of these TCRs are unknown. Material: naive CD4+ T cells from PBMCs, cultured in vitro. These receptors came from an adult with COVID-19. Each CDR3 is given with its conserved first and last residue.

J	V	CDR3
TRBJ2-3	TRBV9	CASSVASGKQQSTDTQYF
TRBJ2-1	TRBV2	CASSERRVEQFF
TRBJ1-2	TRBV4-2	CASSQVDGTGYGYTF
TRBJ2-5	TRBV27	CASSLQVPRDPVLGTQYF
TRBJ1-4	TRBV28	CASRTFSGLKLFF
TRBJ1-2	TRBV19	CASTHAGAVPFGGYTF
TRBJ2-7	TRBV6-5	CASSSLRTSGYEQYF
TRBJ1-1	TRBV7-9	CASSSRYATNTEAFF
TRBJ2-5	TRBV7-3	CASSMGAEKETQYF
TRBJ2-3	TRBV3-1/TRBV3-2	CASSLWGGGSTDTQYF
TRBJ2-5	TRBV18	CASSPPGTPQETQYF
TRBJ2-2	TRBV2	CASGQGADTGELFF
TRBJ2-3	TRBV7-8	CASSLEPGWADTQYF
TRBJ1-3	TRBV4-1	CASSQADFLSGNTIYF
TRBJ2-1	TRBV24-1	CATSDSLAGVSNEQFF
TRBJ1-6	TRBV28	CAGGRARVNSPLHF